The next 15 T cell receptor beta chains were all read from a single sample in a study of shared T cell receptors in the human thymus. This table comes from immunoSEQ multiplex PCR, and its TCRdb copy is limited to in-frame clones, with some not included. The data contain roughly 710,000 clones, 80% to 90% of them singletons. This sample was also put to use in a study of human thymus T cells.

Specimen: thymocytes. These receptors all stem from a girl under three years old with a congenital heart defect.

The CDR3 coding sequence is TGTGCCTGGATCAGGGACAGGGGCCATAACTATGGCTACACCTTC. Amino acid sequence: CAWIRDRGHNYGYTF. The chain carries TRBV30 and TRBJ1-2; 10 nucleotides align to TRBD1. CDR1 GTSNPN and CDR2 SVGIG come from the germline V gene (reference sequence). With V trimmed by 4 bases and J by 1 base, 6 bases remained unmatched. This CDR3 spans 15 amino acids.

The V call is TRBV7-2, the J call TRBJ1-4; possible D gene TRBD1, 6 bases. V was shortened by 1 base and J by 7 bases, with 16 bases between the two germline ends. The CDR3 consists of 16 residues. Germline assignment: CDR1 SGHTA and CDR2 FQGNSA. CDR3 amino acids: CASSLVRGGRREKLFF. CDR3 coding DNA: TGTGCCAGCAGCTTAGTGAGGGGGGGGCGACGTGAAAAACTGTTTTTT.

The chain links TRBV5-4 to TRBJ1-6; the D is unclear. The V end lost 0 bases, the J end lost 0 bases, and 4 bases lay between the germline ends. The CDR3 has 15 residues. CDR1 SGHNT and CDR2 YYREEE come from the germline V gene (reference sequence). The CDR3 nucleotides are TGTGCCAGCAGCTTGGATAGCTCCTATAATTCACCCCTCCACTTT. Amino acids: CASSLDSSYNSPLHF.

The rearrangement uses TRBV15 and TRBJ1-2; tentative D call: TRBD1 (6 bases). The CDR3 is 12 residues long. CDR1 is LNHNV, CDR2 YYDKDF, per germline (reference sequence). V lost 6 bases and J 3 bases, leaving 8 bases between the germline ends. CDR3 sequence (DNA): TGTGCCACCAGGGGGGCCGACTATGGCTACACCTTC. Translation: CATRGADYGYTF.

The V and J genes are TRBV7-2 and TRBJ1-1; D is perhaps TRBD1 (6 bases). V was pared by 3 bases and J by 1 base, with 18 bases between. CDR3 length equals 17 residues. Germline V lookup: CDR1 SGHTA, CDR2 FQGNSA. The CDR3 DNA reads TGTGCCAGCAGCTTCCCATCACTGACAGGTCCGAACACTGAAGCTTTCTTT. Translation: CASSFPSLTGPNTEAFF.

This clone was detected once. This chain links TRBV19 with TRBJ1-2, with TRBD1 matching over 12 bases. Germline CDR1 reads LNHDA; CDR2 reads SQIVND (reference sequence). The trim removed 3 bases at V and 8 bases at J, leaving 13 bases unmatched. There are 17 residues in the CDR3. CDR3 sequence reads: CASSIPGQGAPSGGYTF. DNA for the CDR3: TGTGCCAGTAGTATCCCGGGACAGGGGGCTCCTTCGGGAGGCTACACCTTC.

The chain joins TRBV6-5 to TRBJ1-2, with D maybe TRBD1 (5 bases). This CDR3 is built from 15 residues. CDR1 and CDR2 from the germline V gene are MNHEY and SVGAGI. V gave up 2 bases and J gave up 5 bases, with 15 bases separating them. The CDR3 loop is CASSYRSRTKYGYTF. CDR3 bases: TGTGCCAGCAGTTACAGAAGCAGGACAAAATATGGCTACACCTTC.

The CDR3 here is CASSPTGSATNEKLFF. The DNA for the CDR3 is TGTGCCAGCAGCCCGACAGGTTCTGCAACTAATGAAAAACTGTTTTTT. The V and J genes are TRBV7-2 and TRBJ1-4; possibly TRBD1 for D (6 bases). This CDR3 has 16 residues. The V and J ends lost 5 bases and 0 bases respectively, with 13 bases between them. The V gene's germline CDR1 is SGHTA and CDR2 FQGNSA.

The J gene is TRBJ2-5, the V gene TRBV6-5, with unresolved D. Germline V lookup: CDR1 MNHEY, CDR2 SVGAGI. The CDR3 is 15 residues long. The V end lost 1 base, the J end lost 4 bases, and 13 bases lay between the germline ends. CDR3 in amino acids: CASSYLRNQAETQYF. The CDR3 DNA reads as TGTGCCAGCAGTTACTTACGCAATCAAGCAGAGACCCAGTACTTC.

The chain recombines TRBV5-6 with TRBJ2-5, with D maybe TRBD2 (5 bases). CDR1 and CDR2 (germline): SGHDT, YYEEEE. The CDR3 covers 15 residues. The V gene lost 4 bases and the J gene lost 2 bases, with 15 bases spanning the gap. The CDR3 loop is CASSPTLGGQETQYF. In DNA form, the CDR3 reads TGTGCCAGCAGCCCAACTTTAGGAGGACAAGAGACCCAGTACTTC.

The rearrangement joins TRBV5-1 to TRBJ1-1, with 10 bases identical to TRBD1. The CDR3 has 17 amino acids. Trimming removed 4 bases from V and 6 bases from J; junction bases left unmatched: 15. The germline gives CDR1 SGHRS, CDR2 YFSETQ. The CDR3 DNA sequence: TGCGCCAGCAGCCTCTGGACAGGGGGGACCACGGAGGCTGAAGCTTTCTTT. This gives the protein CASSLWTGGTTEAEAFF.

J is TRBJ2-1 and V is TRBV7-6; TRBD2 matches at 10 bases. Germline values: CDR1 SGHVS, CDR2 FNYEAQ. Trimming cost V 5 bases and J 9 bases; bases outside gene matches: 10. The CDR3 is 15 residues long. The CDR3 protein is CASSKGVAGGREQFF. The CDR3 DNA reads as TGTGCCAGCAGCAAAGGGGTAGCGGGGGGCCGTGAGCAGTTCTTC.

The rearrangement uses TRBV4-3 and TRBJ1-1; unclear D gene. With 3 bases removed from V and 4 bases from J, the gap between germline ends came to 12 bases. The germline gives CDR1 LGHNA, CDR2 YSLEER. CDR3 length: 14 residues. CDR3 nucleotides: TGCGCCAGCAGCCAGACGGAGAGACTCACTGAAGCTTTCTTT. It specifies CASSQTERLTEAFF.

The chain's CDR3 is CAWSTGANKNIQYF. Written as DNA, the CDR3 is TGTGCCTGGAGCACAGGGGCGAACAAAAACATTCAGTACTTC. The chain recombines TRBV30 with TRBJ2-4; 7 bases line up with TRBD1. The CDR3 is 14 amino acids. Germline CDR1 reads GTSNPN; CDR2 reads SVGIG (reference sequence). With 3 bases clipped from V and 3 bases from J, the junction kept 5 bases outside the gene matches.

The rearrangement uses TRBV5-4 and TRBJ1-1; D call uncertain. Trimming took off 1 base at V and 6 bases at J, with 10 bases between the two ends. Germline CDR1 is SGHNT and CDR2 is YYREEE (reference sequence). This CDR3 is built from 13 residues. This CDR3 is CASSLTVGAEAFF. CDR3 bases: TGTGCCAGCAGCTTGACGGTCGGGGCTGAAGCTTTCTTT.